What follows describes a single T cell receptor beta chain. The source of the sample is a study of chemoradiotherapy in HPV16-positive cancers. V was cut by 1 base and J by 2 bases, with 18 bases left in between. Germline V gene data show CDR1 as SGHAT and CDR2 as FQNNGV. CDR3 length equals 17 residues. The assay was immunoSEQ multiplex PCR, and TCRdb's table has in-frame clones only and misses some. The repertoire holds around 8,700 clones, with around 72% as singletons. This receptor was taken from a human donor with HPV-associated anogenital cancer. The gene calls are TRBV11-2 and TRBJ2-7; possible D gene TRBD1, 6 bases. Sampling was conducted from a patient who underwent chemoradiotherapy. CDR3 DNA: TGTGCCAGCAGCTTAGGGATTGCTGGACAGTTGACCTACGAGCAGTACTTC. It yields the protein CASSLGIAGQLTYEQYF.